These 19 T cell receptor beta chains were sequenced from one sample in a study of regulatory T cells in long-lasting Graves disease (dated by TCRdb to the early 2020s). Library preparation used multiplex PCR. Sequencing used an Illumina HiSeq 4000. To build TCR beta libraries, CDR3 regions were amplified by Arm-PCR using iRepertoire HTBI primers. The public reads were reprocessed in TCRdb via fastp at Q25 and MiXCR, keeping in-frame beta chains. Rows are unified per CDR3 protein, each entry keeping the most common DNA and genes. The sample has about 290,000 distinct CDR3 sequences on record, 22% of them singletons. Clones ranked in the top ten supply more than 50% of the sample. The sample's time point label is to be understood as: persistent/refractory GD, antithyroid drugs over 5 years with positive TRAb. RNA was extracted from PBMCs in TRIzol for both TCR sequencing and RNA sequencing. Sequencing was performed on peripheral blood mononuclear cells (PBMCs), taken when the disease was refractory, from a patient treated with antithyroid drugs. The source of these receptors is a female donor with Graves disease.

This clonotype was found many times. The chain employs TRBV6-1 and TRBJ2-7; D remains unclear. V lost 7 bases and J lost 2, with 15 bases in between. CDR3 size: 14 residues. Germline lookup yields CDR1 MNHNS and CDR2 SASEGT. CDR3 coding DNA: TGTGCCAGCACCGAACTCCCCGGACCCTACGAGCAGTACTTC. Its protein is CASTELPGPYEQYF.

The chain couples TRBV11-2 to TRBJ2-6, with D perhaps TRBD1 (6 bases). V lost 5 bases, J lost 1 base, and 27 bases lay in between. This CDR3 contains 21 residues. Germline V gene lookup returns CDR1 SGHAT and CDR2 FQNNGV. DNA of the CDR3: TGTGCCAGCAGCCGACCGGGACACTTACTACACAAAGATTCTGGGGCCAACGTCCTGACTTTC. Its translation is CASSRPGHLLHKDSGANVLTF.

In this sample, this clonotype turned up many times. The chain recombines TRBV7-2 with TRBJ1-1, with D perhaps TRBD1 (6 bases). V gave up 2 bases and J gave up 3 bases, with 10 bases separating them. CDR1 and CDR2 from the germline V gene are SGHTA and FQGNSA. This CDR3 is 14 amino acids long. CDR3 sequence reads: CASSLRGRDTEAFF. The CDR3 DNA reads TGTGCCAGCAGCTTACGGGGGCGGGACACTGAAGCTTTCTTT.

The V gene is TRBV30, the J gene TRBJ1-1, with TRBD1 identical over 9 bases. Germline assignment: CDR1 GTSNPN and CDR2 SVGIG (reference sequence). V dropped 7 bases and J dropped 0; count of bases not matched to a gene: 9. The CDR3 has 15 residues. DNA of the CDR3: TGTGCCTCGGACGGGGGACAGGGCATGAACACTGAAGCTTTCTTT. Amino acid sequence: CASDGGQGMNTEAFF.

This clonotype occurred many times. V and J are TRBV3-1 and TRBJ2-7; no definite D call. The V end was cut by 1 base, the J end by 0 bases, with 10 bases between. The CDR3 sequence is 15 residues long. Germline lookup yields CDR1 LGHDT and CDR2 YNNKEL (reference sequence). The CDR3 is CASSQASSYSYEQYF. CDR3 bases: TGTGCCAGCAGCCAAGCCTCCAGTTACTCCTACGAGCAGTACTTC.

This clonotype was picked up a small number of times. The J gene is TRBJ2-7, the V gene TRBV5-1; D possibly corresponds to TRBD1 (6 bases). Between the trimmed V and J ends, which lost 3 bases and 4 bases, there was a span of 14 bases. CDR3 length: 14 amino acids. CDR1 is SGHRS and CDR2 is YFSETQ in the germline V gene. CDR3 sequence (DNA): TGCGCCAGCAGCTCTACAGGGTCCCCGTACGAGCAGTACTTC. Encoded protein: CASSSTGSPYEQYF. Together with reference TRBV5-1 and TRBJ2-7, the CDR3 gives the full variable domain: KAGVTQTPRYLIKTRGQQVTLSCSPISGHRSVSWYQQTPGQGLQFLFEYFSETQRNKGNFPGRFSGRQFSNSRSEMNVSTLELGDSALYLCASSSTGSPYEQYFGPGTRLTVT.

This clonotype appeared a few times. V usage is TRBV6-1 and J usage is TRBJ1-1; D is uncertain. Per germline, CDR1 MNHNS and CDR2 SASEGT. The CDR3 is 14 residues long. Trimming shortened V by 7 bases and J by 1 base, and 13 bases separated the two germline ends. Written as DNA, the CDR3 is TGTGCCAGCAAAAGGGCAGGAGAGAACACTGAAGCTTTCTTT. Amino acid sequence: CASKRAGENTEAFF.

This clonotype was detected many times. The chain joins TRBV12-3 or TRBV12-4 to TRBJ1-4, with TRBD1 as a possible D gene (5 bases). The CDR3 spans 15 residues. The V gene lost 7 bases and the J gene lost 0 bases, with 12 bases spanning the gap. The CDR3, as DNA: TGTGCCAGCAAAGGACGGGGGGCAACTAATGAAAAACTGTTTTTT. Protein sequence: CASKGRGATNEKLFF.

In nucleotides, the CDR3 is TGTGCCAGCAGTTATGATGGGGGCCCTACAAGCTCCTACAATGAGCAGTTCTTC. This encodes CASSYDGGPTSSYNEQFF. The V call is TRBV6-5, the J call TRBJ2-1; a weak D match, TRBD1 (6 bases). The CDR3 consists of 18 residues. Germline assignment: CDR1 MNHEY and CDR2 SVGAGI. Deletions cut 3 bases from V and 0 bases from J, with 18 bases between.

The J gene is TRBJ2-5, the V gene TRBV5-1; 8 bases agree with TRBD2. From germline, CDR1 is SGHRS and CDR2 YFSETQ. The V gene end was trimmed by 2 bases and the J gene end by 1 base; junction bases not matched to a gene: 4. This CDR3 has 15 amino acids. In DNA form, the CDR3 reads TGCGCCAGCAGCTTCGGGACTAGAGGCCAAGAGACCCAGTACTTC. Protein product: CASSFGTRGQETQYF.

This clonotype was observed many times. The chain employs TRBV20-1 and TRBJ2-7; 7 bases map to TRBD2. The CDR3 is made up of 13 amino acids. J was trimmed by 9 bases and V by 5 bases; bases with no gene match: 13. Germline-derived CDR1 and CDR2 are DFQATT and SNEGSKA (reference sequence). In DNA form, the CDR3 reads TGCAGTGCTTCTCAGAGCGGGGACGGCAGGCAGTACTTC. Amino acids: CSASQSGDGRQYF.

This clonotype occurred a few times. The rearrangement uses TRBV20-1 and TRBJ2-2, with 7 positions matching TRBD2. J was trimmed by 5 bases and V by 6 bases; bases with no gene match: 9. This CDR3 is 14 amino acids long. Germline CDR1 reads DFQATT; CDR2 reads SNEGSKA (reference sequence). The CDR3 sequence is CSAEDGRWTGELFF. The CDR3 nucleotides are TGCAGTGCAGAGGACGGGAGGTGGACCGGGGAGCTGTTTTTT.

Only a few counts were recorded for this clonotype. The chain combines TRBV3-1 with TRBJ2-4; 7 bases match TRBD2. V shed 4 bases and J 4 bases; nucleotides not matched to a gene: 7. This CDR3 is 15 amino acids long. Germline-derived CDR1 and CDR2 are LGHDT and YNNKEL (reference sequence). CDR3 DNA sequence: TGTGCCAGCAGCCGCGGCCGGGACTATAAAAACATTCAGTACTTC. Translation gives CASSRGRDYKNIQYF.

This chain connects TRBV20-1 to TRBJ1-6; D is possibly TRBD1 (5 bases). Deletions cut 6 bases from V and 8 bases from J, with 14 bases between. Germline V lookup: CDR1 DFQATT, CDR2 SNEGSKA (reference sequence). This CDR3 contains 13 residues. The CDR3 spells CSAPDTAYSPLHF. CDR3 nucleotide sequence: TGCAGTGCCCCGGACACGGCGTATTCACCCCTCCACTTT.

V and J are TRBV14 and TRBJ2-2; D call uncertain. The V gene's germline CDR1 is SGHDN and CDR2 FVKESK. This CDR3 is built from 14 residues. V gave up 0 bases and J gave up 3 bases, with 5 bases separating them. CDR3 region: CASSQDIDTGELFF. DNA for the CDR3: TGTGCCAGCAGCCAAGATATAGACACCGGGGAGCTGTTTTTT.

This clonotype was recorded once. One end of the junction is discordant with germline, which a read error may explain. This rearrangement joins TRBV25-1 to TRBJ2-7; 9 positions match TRBD2. The CDR3 covers 15 residues. The V gene's germline CDR1 is MGHDK and CDR2 SYGVNS. CDR3 DNA sequence: TGTGCCAGCAGTGAATCCAGCGGGAGGTTCTACGGGCAGTACTTC. Residues: CASSESSGRFYGQYF.

This clonotype has more than one count but fewer than ten. The V gene is TRBV5-1, the J gene TRBJ1-1; possibly TRBD1 for D (5 bases). The V end was cut by 0 bases, the J end by 1 base, with 13 bases between. The CDR3 length is 16 residues. CDR1 and CDR2 (germline): SGHRS, YFSETQ. The DNA for the CDR3 is TGCGCCAGCAGCTTGGGAGGAGGTGGGGGGAACACTGAAGCTTTCTTT. It codes for CASSLGGGGGNTEAFF.

This clonotype was observed at least ten times. The rearrangement joins TRBV7-2 to TRBJ2-5; TRBD1 aligns across 9 bases. J was trimmed by 5 bases and V by 0 bases; bases with no gene match: 4. The CDR3 loop spans 15 amino acids. The V gene's germline CDR1 is SGHTA and CDR2 FQGNSA. The CDR3 here is CASSLAGQGPETQYF. The CDR3 DNA is TGTGCCAGCAGCTTAGCTGGACAGGGGCCGGAGACCCAGTACTTC.

In this sample, this clonotype turned up many times. The chain has TRBV5-8 and TRBJ1-2, with D uncertain. The CDR3 loop spans 15 amino acids. CDR1 and CDR2 from the germline V gene are SGHTS and YDEGEE. Trimming took off 2 bases at V and 3 bases at J, with 14 bases between the two ends. The DNA for the CDR3 is TGTGCCAGCAGCTTCGGCGAAGGTATCCACTATGGCTACACCTTC. Translating gives CASSFGEGIHYGYTF. Filled out from reference TRBV5-8 and TRBJ1-2, the complete variable domain reads EAGVTQSPTHLIKTRGQQATLRCSPISGHTSVYWYQQALGLGLQFLLWYDEGEERNRGNFPPRFSGRQFPNYSSELNVNALELEDSALYLCASSFGEGIHYGYTFGSGTRLTVV.